Listed here are 27 T cell receptor beta chains from one sample, sequenced in a study of OX40 agonist ivuxolimab in advanced cancers. Sequenced by immunoSEQ multiplex PCR; TCRdb stores in-frame clones only, minus some. The table lists around 36,000 clones, 65% to 85% of them singletons, with 20% to 25% in the top ten. The specimen was CD4+ or CD8+ T cells sorted from blood, collected in a trial of the OX40 agonist ivuxolimab. The source of these receptors is an adult with an advanced solid tumor such as melanoma, head and neck, liver or kidney cancer.

This sequence joins TRBV28 and TRBJ1-2; the match to TRBD1 covers 7 bases. CDR3 length equals 14 residues. The V gene end was trimmed by 3 bases and the J gene end by 8 bases; junction bases not matched to a gene: 9. Germline CDR1 and CDR2: MDHEN and SYDVKM. CDR3 sequence: CASSFFTGDGGYTF. The CDR3 DNA reads TGTGCCAGCAGTTTTTTTACAGGGGACGGGGGCTACACCTTC.

The CDR3 bases are TGTGCCAGCAGTCTACAGGGTCATCAGCCCCAGCATTTT. Its protein product is CASSLQGHQPQHF. This chain uses TRBV27 with TRBJ1-5; D is perhaps TRBD1 (6 bases). CDR3 size: 13 residues. With 5 bases removed from V and 5 bases from J, the gap between germline ends came to 10 bases. Germline V CDR1 and CDR2: MNHEY, SMNVEV (reference sequence).

The chain couples TRBV9 to TRBJ1-2, with 11 nucleotides matching TRBD1. The germline gives CDR1 SGDLS, CDR2 YYNGEE. This CDR3 comprises 17 residues. V was clipped by 4 bases and J by 3 bases; unmatched bases: 11. CDR3 nucleotides: TGTGCCAGCAGCCCTCTCGTTCGGGGACAGGGGGACTATGGCTACACCTTC. This sequence encodes CASSPLVRGQGDYGYTF.

The J gene is TRBJ2-5, the V gene TRBV4-1; D gene ambiguous. CDR1 and CDR2 (germline): MGHRA, YSYEKL. There are 13 residues in the CDR3. V gave up 4 bases and J gave up 4 bases, with 10 bases separating them. Here the CDR3 reads CASSLGPGETQYF. In DNA form, the CDR3 reads TGCGCCAGCAGCCTGGGCCCCGGAGAGACCCAGTACTTC.

The chain joins TRBV11-2 to TRBJ2-3; tentatively, D is TRBD2 (7 bases). The CDR3 spans 16 residues. The V gene's germline CDR1 is SGHAT and CDR2 FQNNGV. Deletions cut 5 bases from V and 6 bases from J, with 21 bases between. CDR3 in amino acids: CASSRGAYRPLDTQYF. The CDR3 coding sequence is TGTGCCAGCAGCCGGGGGGCATATCGCCCCCTGGATACGCAGTATTTT.

This clone was counted only a few times. The rearrangement links TRBV28 to TRBJ1-4, with D hard to call. The CDR3 is 18 amino acids. Trimming took off 3 bases at V and 1 base at J, with 18 bases between the two ends. Per germline, CDR1 MDHEN and CDR2 SYDVKM. The CDR3 DNA sequence: TGTGCCAGCAGTTTCCCCGACCCGAAAAGAGTAACTAATGAAAAACTGTTTTTT. Encoded protein: CASSFPDPKRVTNEKLFF.

The genes are TRBV9 and TRBJ2-2; TRBD2 aligns across 9 bases. From germline, CDR1 is SGDLS and CDR2 YYNGEE. CDR3 length equals 18 residues. The V segment lost 3 bases and the J segment 1 base; nucleotides outside the gene matches: 10. Written as DNA, the CDR3 is TGTGCCAGCAGCGCCCCCACCGGCGGGGGGGGGAACACCGGGGAGCTGTTTTTT. It translates to CASSAPTGGGGNTGELFF.

The chain joins TRBV15 to TRBJ2-7; a weak D match, TRBD2 (5 bases). Germline V CDR1 and CDR2: LNHNV, YYDKDF (reference sequence). The CDR3 spans 12 residues. V lost 5 bases, J lost 6 bases, and 11 bases lay in between. CDR3 protein: CATSDRAGEQYF. The CDR3 region has the DNA TGTGCCACCAGCGACCGGGCGGGCGAGCAGTACTTC.

The chain joins TRBV6-6 to TRBJ1-2; D may be TRBD1 (5 bases). The CDR3 covers 16 residues. The V end was cut by 2 bases, the J end by 7 bases, with 20 bases between. The germline V gene encodes CDR1 MNHNY and CDR2 SVGAGI (reference sequence). The CDR3 reads CASSYRDPGTKGGYTF. The CDR3 DNA sequence: TGTGCCAGCAGTTACAGGGACCCAGGGACGAAGGGTGGCTACACCTTC.

The chain links TRBV27 to TRBJ2-7, with D perhaps TRBD2 (5 bases). This CDR3 contains 16 residues. V lost 1 base, J lost 3 bases, and 16 bases lay in between. Germline V gives CDR1 MNHEY, CDR2 SMNVEV (reference sequence). CDR3 DNA sequence: TGTGCCAGCAGTTTATATCTCGGGGATCGGCTCTACGAGCAGTACTTC. The encoded protein is CASSLYLGDRLYEQYF.

The V and J genes are TRBV27 and TRBJ2-1; perhaps D is TRBD1 or TRBD2 (5 bases each). Between the trimmed V and J ends, which lost 8 bases and 2 bases, there was a span of 13 bases. The length of the CDR3 is 14 residues. The germline CDR1 and CDR2 sequences are MNHEY and SMNVEV (reference sequence). The CDR3 protein is CASRIRDPYNEQFF. The CDR3 nucleotides read TGTGCCAGCCGGATCAGGGACCCCTACAATGAGCAGTTCTTC.

This clone was recorded only once. The chain uses TRBV6-6 and TRBJ2-5; the match to TRBD1 covers 9 bases. The CDR3 extends over 16 amino acids. V lost 0 bases, J lost 4 bases, and 6 bases stayed unmatched. CDR1 is MNHNY, CDR2 SVGAGI, per germline (reference sequence). The CDR3 region is CASSYSLLGQGETQYF. In nucleotides, the CDR3 is TGTGCCAGCAGTTACTCGCTTCTGGGACAGGGAGAGACCCAGTACTTC.

This rearrangement joins TRBV2 to TRBJ1-4, with D perhaps TRBD1 (5 bases). Germline lookup yields CDR1 SNHLY and CDR2 FYNNEI. V lost 3 bases to trimming and J lost 7 bases, with 12 bases between them. There are 14 residues in the CDR3. This CDR3 is CASSEWQGGEKLFF. DNA for the CDR3: TGTGCCAGCAGTGAGTGGCAGGGCGGTGAAAAACTGTTTTTT. The entire variable domain, with the rest obtained from reference TRBV2 and TRBJ1-4, is as follows: EPEVTQTPSHQVTQMGQEVILRCVPISNHLYFYWYRQILGQKVEFLVSFYNNEISEKSEIFDDQFSVERPDGSNFTLKIRSTKLEDSAMYFCASSEWQGGEKLFFGSGTQLSVL.

The gene calls are TRBV4-1 and TRBJ1-6; TRBD1 matches at 8 bases. The CDR3 sequence is 16 residues long. The ends lost 0 bases at V and 7 bases at J; junction bases unmatched: 5. Germline CDR1 is MGHRA and CDR2 is YSYEKL. The CDR3: CASSQDAGGKNSPLHF. The CDR3 DNA reads as TGCGCCAGCAGCCAAGATGCAGGGGGCAAGAATTCACCCCTCCACTTT.

This rearrangement joins TRBV7-2 to TRBJ2-5; tentative D call: TRBD2 (6 bases). V lost 5 bases to trimming and J lost 5 bases, with 12 bases between them. The CDR3 length is 13 residues. Germline values: CDR1 SGHTA, CDR2 FQGNSA. CDR3 in amino acids: CASSPGTVETQYF. The CDR3 coding sequence is TGTGCCAGCAGCCCAGGGACTGTGGAGACCCAGTACTTC.

This clone was recorded once. The chain is built from TRBV6-5 and TRBJ2-1; 7 positions match TRBD1. The length of the CDR3 is 15 residues. Germline V gene data show CDR1 as MNHEY and CDR2 as SVGAGI. After removal of 1 base from V and 4 bases from J, the junction contained 4 bases not matched to a gene. The CDR3 is CASSYLGTAYNEQFF. CDR3 in DNA: TGTGCCAGCAGTTACTTGGGGACAGCGTACAATGAGCAGTTCTTC.

J is TRBJ1-1 and V is TRBV4-1; D call uncertain. The germline CDR1 and CDR2 sequences are MGHRA and YSYEKL. There are 17 residues in the CDR3. The V gene lost 0 bases and the J gene lost 4 bases, with 18 bases spanning the gap. CDR3 loop: CASSQDLNDVFGTEAFF. The CDR3 nucleotides are TGCGCCAGCAGCCAAGATCTAAATGACGTGTTTGGCACTGAAGCTTTCTTT.

In nucleotides, the CDR3 is TGTGCCAGCAGTGCCAGACTAGCGGGAGTAGATGAGCAGTTCTTC. The encoded protein is CASSARLAGVDEQFF. V is TRBV6-1 and J is TRBJ2-1; TRBD2 matches at 12 bases. CDR1 and CDR2 (germline): MNHNS, SASEGT. CDR3 length equals 15 residues. J was trimmed by 8 bases and V by 4 bases; bases with no gene match: 6.

This chain uses TRBV6-6 with TRBJ1-1, with D maybe TRBD1 (5 bases). V lost 8 bases to trimming and J lost 0 bases, with 7 bases between them. Germline assignment: CDR1 MNHNY and CDR2 SVGAGI (reference sequence). The CDR3 has 12 residues. The CDR3 region is CASGGMNTEAFF. The CDR3 coding sequence is TGTGCCAGCGGGGGGATGAACACTGAAGCTTTCTTT.

V is TRBV7-8 and J is TRBJ2-7; 8 nucleotides match TRBD2. The CDR3 has 15 residues. J gave up 7 bases and V 1 base, and 9 bases lay outside the gene matches. Germline-derived CDR1 and CDR2 are SGHVS and FQNEAQ. The CDR3 DNA reads TGTGCCAGCAGCTTAGAGGCGGGGGGCGGAGGTGAGCAGTACTTC. Translated, it gives CASSLEAGGGGEQYF.

V and J are TRBV25-1 and TRBJ2-1; the D gene could be TRBD1 or TRBD2 (5 bases each). Germline-derived CDR1 and CDR2 are MGHDK and SYGVNS. This CDR3 spans 14 amino acids. Trimming removed 3 bases from V and 6 bases from J, with 12 bases in between. CDR3 bases: TGTGCCAGCAGTGAGGGCTCGGGGCGCAATGAGCAGTTCTTC. Residues: CASSEGSGRNEQFF.

This clone is labeled as medium-sized. The chain has TRBV19 and TRBJ1-5; tentatively, D is TRBD1 (5 bases). The V end lost 10 bases, the J end lost 7 bases, and 20 bases lay between the germline ends. The germline CDR1 and CDR2 sequences are LNHDA and SQIVND (reference sequence). The CDR3 length is 14 residues. CDR3: CATEEGNSGQPQHF. The DNA for the CDR3 is TGTGCCACCGAGGAGGGGAATTCGGGACAGCCCCAGCATTTT.

The chain has TRBV2 and TRBJ1-1; tentatively, D is TRBD1 (6 bases). The length of the CDR3 is 11 residues. The V and J ends lost 8 bases and 11 bases respectively, with 15 bases between them. CDR1 and CDR2 from the germline V gene are SNHLY and FYNNEI. CDR3 amino acids: CASFFQGWAFF. CDR3 bases: TGTGCCAGCTTCTTTCAGGGGTGGGCTTTCTTT. The complete variable domain, with remaining parts taken from reference TRBV2 and TRBJ1-1, reads EPEVTQTPSHQVTQMGQEVILRCVPISNHLYFYWYRQILGQKVEFLVSFYNNEISEKSEIFDDQFSVERPDGSNFTLKIRSTKLEDSAMYFCASFFQGWAFFGQGTRLTVV.

V gene TRBV28 combines with J gene TRBJ1-2; D may be TRBD1 (5 bases). Germline assignment: CDR1 MDHEN and CDR2 SYDVKM. V lost 2 bases and J 4 bases, leaving 14 bases between the germline ends. This CDR3 contains 15 residues. DNA for the CDR3: TGTGCCAGCAGTTTACCCGGGACTTGGTCCTATGGCTACACCTTC. Translated, it gives CASSLPGTWSYGYTF.

This clone occurred once. The chain couples TRBV11-1 to TRBJ2-1; tentatively, D is TRBD2 (5 bases). The CDR3 runs 14 residues. V was pared by 5 bases and J by 12 bases, with 20 bases between. The germline gives CDR1 SGHAT, CDR2 FQDESV (reference sequence). The CDR3 nucleotides read TGTGCCAGCAGCCTTTCCCGTCCTGGCGGGTTGCAGTTCTTC. Translation gives CASSLSRPGGLQFF.

This rearrangement joins TRBV5-3 to TRBJ2-3; possible D gene TRBD2, 6 bases. TRBV5-3 counts as an open reading frame of uncertain function. This CDR3 is built from 15 residues. V shed 4 bases and J shed 0 bases, with 12 bases lying between them. The CDR3 DNA reads TGTGCCAGAAGCCTCGGGAGCCCGAGCACAGATACGCAGTATTTT. This encodes CARSLGSPSTDTQYF.

This chain joins TRBV7-2 and TRBJ2-2, with 13 bases matching TRBD2. The CDR3 is 18 residues long. The junction had 5 bases not matched to a gene; V was cut back by 0 bases and J by 4 bases. Per the germline V gene, CDR1 is SGHTA and CDR2 is FQGNSA. CDR3 coding DNA: TGTGCCAGCAGCTTAGCGGGACTAGCGGGAACAACCACCGGGGAGCTGTTTTTT. Residues: CASSLAGLAGTTTGELFF. The full variable domain, rest sourced from reference TRBV7-2 and TRBJ2-2, is GAGVSQSPSNKVTEKGKDVELRCDPISGHTALYWYRQSLGQGLEFLIYFQGNSAPDKSGLPSDRFSAERTGGSVSTLTIQRTQQEDSAVYLCASSLAGLAGTTTGELFFGEGSRLTVL.